This T cell receptor beta chain was recorded in a study of T cells expressing NK-cell markers (dated by TCRdb to about 2020). With respect to the entire study: Eight or nine donors provided sorted CD3+CD56+NKG2C+, CD3+CD56+NKG2C- and CD3+CD56-NKG2C+ T-cell subsets, whose TCR beta-chain repertoires were profiled. Among the eight sequenced donors, only one was HCMV-seronegative, while the other seven were HCMV-seropositive. Illumina HiSeq 2000/2500, MiSeq or NextSeq was used to sequence libraries as 2 x 150 bp reads. The eight sequenced donors were randomly selected healthy volunteers, three men and five women. What the work shows at the level of the full study, not this receptor alone: Those dominant clonotypes were again the most abundant among CD3+CD56-NKG2C+ cells in a few donors, at about 25-65%. It remained unclear whether the expanded NKG2C-expressing T cell clones were specific for HCMV antigens. In a handful of donors, the dominant CD3+CD56+NKG2C+ clonotypes were among the top 10 CD8+ clonotypes and accounted for roughly 1.0-7.0% of CD8+ T cells.

The CDR3 sequence holds 13 residues, the cysteine and phenylalanine included. This entry has no DNA. Reading the germline V gene (reference sequence) gives CDR1 LNHDA and CDR2 SQIVND. The sample was run on an Illumina HiSeq 2000. TCR beta cDNA libraries were made by 5'RACE template switching that added a universal primer site and unique molecular identifiers. Synthesis of cDNA was primed from the TCR beta constant segment and was followed by two consecutive PCR amplification steps. The original pipeline was this. MIGEC handled demultiplexing of the reads and grouping by UMI, while MiTCR was used to assemble and quantify clonotypes. To remove erroneous sequences, TCR cDNA sequences were retained only when supported by two or more reads. Downstream repertoire analysis used the tcR package, and clonotypes were matched across fractions by CDR3 nucleotide sequence plus V segment. VDJmatch was used to annotate antigen specificity against VDJdb, with one amino acid substitution in CDR3 allowed. TCRdb reprocessed the public reads and reports one entry per CDR3 protein sequence, without DNA. The V and J calls, along with clone size, are taken from TCRdb and not from the paper's own processing. The record for this sample contains about 380,000 distinct CDR3 sequences. The ten biggest clones cover roughly 5.5% of the sample.

With regard to this clonotype: Its antigen target is currently unknown.

HCMV serostatus was determined by detecting HCMV-specific IgG in serum with a commercial ELISA kit. Peripheral blood mononuclear cells were isolated from blood by Ficoll density gradient centrifugation. The chain couples TRBV19 to TRBJ2-4; no DNA is available, so the TRBD2 call from TCRdb remains unchecked. The receptor comes from a man aged 18 to 69 in good health. Input material: blood T cells: a sorted CD56 or NKG2C T cell subset, CD4+ or CD8+ T cells, or bulk PBMC T cells (not recorded which). The CDR3 reads CATREVGKNIQYF.